The 14 T cell receptor beta chains below come from one sample, sequenced in a study of HIV-infected patients and healthy controls. TCRdb fed the 5' RACE reads into MiXCR, producing one record per CDR3 protein. The data show around 18,000 distinct CDR3 sequences, with roughly 17% seen just once and about 24% held by the top ten. Material for sequencing was CD8+ T cells from blood. The receptors come from a human donor in good health.

Ten or more counts support this clonotype. The rearrangement uses TRBV15 and TRBJ2-5; D is ambiguous. This CDR3 spans 16 amino acids. With 0 bases removed from V and 4 bases from J, the gap between germline ends came to 15 bases. Germline values: CDR1 LNHNV, CDR2 YYDKDF (reference sequence). This CDR3 reads CATSREGDVIPETQYF. In DNA, the CDR3 is TGTGCCACCAGCAGAGAGGGCGATGTGATTCCAGAGACCCAGTACTTC.

This chain links TRBV6-6 with TRBJ2-3; 7 bases are shared with TRBD2. CDR1 and CDR2 from the germline V gene are MNHNY and SVGAGI (reference sequence). This CDR3 spans 22 amino acids. Trimming took 0 bases from V and 2 from J; bases not matched to a gene: 23. The CDR3 reads CASSYSVREVAGPPRATDTQYF. CDR3 DNA sequence: TGTGCCAGCAGTTACTCAGTGAGAGAGGTAGCGGGCCCCCCGAGGGCCACAGATACGCAGTATTTT.

This clonotype was counted a few times. The rearrangement joins TRBV7-9 to TRBJ2-7; 14 bases agree with TRBD2. J gave up 6 bases and V 5 bases, and 6 bases lay outside the gene matches. Germline CDR1 SEHNR, CDR2 FQNEAQ (reference sequence). This CDR3 contains 15 residues. In nucleotides, the CDR3 is TGTGCCAGCAGCATCCCGGGACTAGCGGGAGCCGAGCAGTACTTC. It translates to CASSIPGLAGAEQYF.

The chain carries TRBV6-2 or TRBV6-3 and TRBJ1-2, with D unclear. CDR1 MNHEY and CDR2 SVGEGT come from the germline V gene. This CDR3 has 17 amino acids. Trimming shortened V by 6 bases and J by 6 bases, and 26 bases separated the two germline ends. CDR3 bases: TGTGCCAGCAGCCAAACCCTCCGGACCCTCTTGTCCCATGGCTACACCTTC. This translates into CASSQTLRTLLSHGYTF.

This chain joins TRBV4-3 and TRBJ1-2; 7 positions match TRBD1. V was pared by 4 bases and J by 8 bases, with 10 bases of the junction left unmatched. This CDR3 has 14 residues. Germline CDR1 is LGHNA and CDR2 is YSLEER. The CDR3 reads CASSPRGGGRGYTF. The DNA of the CDR3 is TGCGCCAGCAGCCCCCGGGGAGGGGGCCGGGGCTACACCTTC.

With regard to this clonotype: An end of the junction differs from the germline gene, which may be a read error. V and J are TRBV7-2 and TRBJ2-3; TRBD1 agrees at 7 bases. Germline lookup yields CDR1 SGHTA and CDR2 FQGNSA. This CDR3 has 17 residues. CDR3 bases: TGTGCCAGCAGCTTACATCAGGGGGTAAAAGGCACAGATATGCAGTATTTT. Protein sequence: CASSLHQGVKGTDMQYF.

This clonotype was counted many times. J is TRBJ2-2 and V is TRBV7-3; D is uncertain. V was trimmed by 5 bases and J by 6 bases, leaving 13 bases between them. The CDR3 is 14 amino acids. Per germline, CDR1 SGHTA and CDR2 FQGTGA. CDR3 bases: TGTGCCAGCAGCCCACCGGGTAGCCCCGGGGAGCTGTTTTTT. Residues: CASSPPGSPGELFF.

This clonotype showed up many times. The chain combines TRBV4-2 with TRBJ2-7; 10 nucleotides line up with TRBD2. CDR3 size: 16 residues. The germline V gene encodes CDR1 LGHNA and CDR2 YNFKEQ. Germline trimming cut 0 bases from V and 9 bases from J; bases unmatched to any gene: 11. The CDR3: CASSQELLAGPQVQYF. In nucleotides, the CDR3 is TGTGCCAGCAGCCAAGAGTTACTAGCGGGACCGCAGGTGCAGTACTTC.

This clonotype came up many times. The chain has TRBV4-3 and TRBJ1-1; a weak D match, TRBD1 (5 bases). Germline V gives CDR1 LGHNA, CDR2 YSLEER. Trimming removed 0 bases at V and 5 bases at J, with 13 bases between. CDR3 length: 15 amino acids. CDR3 nucleotide sequence: TGCGCCAGCAGCCAAGACCAGGGAGCCACGACTGAAGCTTTCTTT. Translated: CASSQDQGATTEAFF.

The sample holds a few counts of this clonotype. The chain has TRBV24-1 and TRBJ1-5; D ambiguous. The CDR3 is 17 amino acids. The germline V and J ends were trimmed by 2 bases and 9 bases, with 22 bases remaining between them. CDR1 KGHDR and CDR2 SFDVKD come from the germline V gene. In DNA form, the CDR3 reads TGTGCCACCAGTGATTCTGGTGCCGCGCCCCAAATCACGCCCCAGCATTTT. Protein: CATSDSGAAPQITPQHF.

There are many counts of this clonotype. This rearrangement joins TRBV5-4 to TRBJ1-2; D is undetermined. Trimming removed 4 bases from V and 4 bases from J, with 8 bases in between. Looked up from germline, CDR1 is SGHNT and CDR2 is YYREEE (reference sequence). The CDR3 is 12 amino acids. The CDR3 loop is CASSHLGYGYTF. The CDR3 DNA sequence: TGTGCCAGCAGCCATCTAGGCTATGGCTACACCTTC.

This clonotype was recorded a few times. The rearrangement links TRBV6-2 or TRBV6-3 to TRBJ2-1; no definite D call. This CDR3 has 16 residues. Trimming left V 2 bases short and J 2 bases short, with 13 bases between. In germline, CDR1 is MNHEY, CDR2 SVGEGT. The CDR3 DNA is TGTGCCAGCAGTTACAGAGAAGACCCGCCCTACAATGAGCAGTTCTTC. Translation: CASSYREDPPYNEQFF.

This clonotype was recorded a few times. The chain joins TRBV10-3 to TRBJ2-1; 7 bases agree with TRBD1. V was clipped by 0 bases and J by 6 bases; unmatched bases: 8. Germline assignment: CDR1 ENHRY and CDR2 SYGVKD. The CDR3 sequence is 16 residues long. The CDR3 DNA reads TGTGCCATCAGTGAGTCGTCCGGGGCAGGGGGCAATGAGCAGTTCTTC. This sequence encodes CAISESSGAGGNEQFF.

This chain uses TRBV5-5 with TRBJ2-7; unclear D gene. Trimming shortened V by 1 base and J by 4 bases, and 6 bases separated the two germline ends. The germline gives CDR1 SGHKS, CDR2 YYEKEE (reference sequence). There are 12 residues in the CDR3. This CDR3 reads CASSLPAYEQYF. The CDR3 DNA follows: TGTGCCAGCAGCTTGCCAGCGTACGAGCAGTACTTC. Combining the CDR3 with reference TRBV5-5 and TRBJ2-7 gives the whole variable domain DAGVTQSPTHLIKTRGQQVTLRCSPISGHKSVSWYQQVLGQGPQFIFQYYEKEERGRGNFPDRFSARQFPNYSSELNVNALLLGDSALYLCASSLPAYEQYFGPGTRLTVT.